In this sample, the clone carrying this TCR beta chain turned up a few times. Its matching antigen is unknown. The CDR3 is 15 residues long. Germline CDR1 MDHEN, CDR2 SYDVKM. V shed 9 bases, J shed 1 base, and the junction held 7 bases outside the gene matches. This entry comes from a study of cytomegalovirus exposure and HLA in healthy donors. Study conclusions and caveats: The study flagged around 160 TCR beta chains as cytomegalovirus-associated.

The PCR made use of 60 Vbeta and 13 Jbeta primers. Per the study methods: The count from a later analysis was 70 million to 85 million unique TCR beta chains, about 9.9 million of them shared. Clones were sequenced by immunoSEQ multiplex PCR, and TCRdb holds only the in-frame ones, with some missing. V, J and clone size are taken as reported in that table, and D and trimming were inferred from the DNA itself. The table records under 150,000 clones, roughly 80% of them present only once. The clonotype was recovered from a man aged 30 to 39 in good health and CMV-seronegative. The rearrangement uses TRBV28 and TRBJ2-2; 8 nucleotides match TRBD1. Sequencing input: PBMCs. The CDR3 DNA is TGTGCCAGTAAAACTGGGACAGGGAACACCGGGGAGCTGTTTTTT. It is translated as CASKTGTGNTGELFF.